This T cell receptor beta chain was identified during a study of spatial heterogeneity in lung cancer. Time point noted: sample taken at primary tumor resection. The authors sequenced whole RNA from tumor, nontumor lung or frozen PBMC without sorting. This CDR3 has 11 amino acids. V was clipped by 3 bases and J by 8 bases, with 7 bases between them. From germline, CDR1 is GTSNPN and CDR2 SVGIG (reference sequence). Via MiXCR, TCRdb re-called the 5' RACE reads, giving one row per CDR3 protein. The sample records about 2,800 distinct CDR3 sequences, approximately 7% being singletons. Sample share makes this clonotype medium-sized (0.01 to 0.1%).

The clonotype comes from a male donor with early-stage non-small cell lung cancer. The rearrangement links TRBV30 to TRBJ1-4; no definite D call. Source: normal lung tissue next to the tumor, taken at surgery. The CDR3: CAWRGYEKLFF. The CDR3 coding sequence is TGTGCCTGGAGGGGCTACGAAAAACTGTTTTTT.